The rows below give T cell receptor beta chains drawn from one sample of a study of cytomegalovirus exposure and HLA in healthy donors. The repertoire was sequenced with immunoSEQ multiplex PCR; TCRdb's copy has only in-frame clones and lacks some. The top ten hold over 0.95% of the sample, which has approximately 280,000 clones, around 85% seen once. Material: PBMCs. Receptors originate from a woman between 18 and 30 years old in good health and CMV-seronegative. Both conserved end residues are part of each CDR3. D genes are given only for firm matches. A row's size may be missing; if present it is once, few, many or a size class.

v_call,clone_size,j_call,d_call,cdr3_nt,cdr3_aa
TRBV12-1,.,TRBJ1-5,.,TGTGCCAGCAGCGCCCTTGACAGGACTGATAATCAGCCCCAGCATTTT,CASSALDRTDNQPQHF
TRBV4-3,.,TRBJ2-7,.,TGCGCCAGCAGCCAAGTCCTACAGGGTACCGAGCAGTACTTC,CASSQVLQGTEQYF
TRBV6-5,.,TRBJ2-7,.,TGTGCCAGCAAACAGGACTACGAGCAGTACTTC,CASKQDYEQYF
TRBV6-1,few,TRBJ1-6,.,TGTGCCAACAGAATCGGGGGTGGCGATTCACCCCTCCACTTT,CANRIGGGDSPLHF
TRBV25-1,.,TRBJ2-1,TRBD1,TGTGCCAGCAGTGTGAGGGGGGACAGGGCCTACAATGAGCAGTTCTTC,CASSVRGDRAYNEQFF
TRBV7-2,.,TRBJ2-7,TRBD1,TGTGCCAGCAGCTTCCCCGACAGGGTCCTAGGCGAGCAGTACTTC,CASSFPDRVLGEQYF
TRBV9,.,TRBJ1-4,.,TGTGCCAGCAGCGTCGACATCGCGGGTCCAAAACTGTTTTTT,CASSVDIAGPKLFF
TRBV4-1,.,TRBJ2-7,TRBD2,TGCGCCAGCAGCCAGACCGATGATAGCGGGATTGGCTACGAGCAGTACTTC,CASSQTDDSGIGYEQYF
TRBV19,.,TRBJ2-7,.,TGTGCCAGTAGTATAGGAGAGGGCCCCTACGAGCAGTACTTC,CASSIGEGPYEQYF
TRBV6-5,once,TRBJ1-2,.,TGTGCCAGCAGTTACTCGATGGGGGGGGAAAACTATGGCTACACCTTC,CASSYSMGGENYGYTF
TRBV11-3,.,TRBJ2-3,.,TGTGCCAGCAGCCAGTCAGGGGGGGATACGCAGTATTTT,CASSQSGGDTQYF
TRBV7-2,.,TRBJ2-3,.,TGTGCCAGCAGCTCCGATGGGGGGGCCCGGTCAGATACGCAGTATTTT,CASSSDGGARSDTQYF
TRBV28,.,TRBJ2-7,.,TGTGCCAGAACCTCTTCCGGGGTGAGCTCCTACGAGCAGTACTTC,CARTSSGVSSYEQYF
TRBV9,.,TRBJ2-7,TRBD2,TGTGCCAGCAGTCCCGGGGGGTACGAGCAGTACTTC,CASSPGGYEQYF
TRBV7-6,.,TRBJ1-2,TRBD1,TGTGCCAGCAGCCCCCGACAGGGGAACTATGGCTACACCTTC,CASSPRQGNYGYTF
TRBV9,.,TRBJ2-7,.,TGTGCCAGCAGCGTAGGAGCCGGGGACGAGCAGTACTTC,CASSVGAGDEQYF
TRBV18,once,TRBJ2-7,TRBD1,TGTGCCAGCTCACCACCCGGGACAGTAGCTACGAGCTCCTACGAGCAGTACTTC,CASSPPGTVATSSYEQYF
TRBV6-1,once,TRBJ2-7,.,TGTGCCAGCAGGCGGAGTTACGAGCAGTACTTC,CASRRSYEQYF
TRBV18,.,TRBJ2-3,TRBD2,TGTGCCAGCTCACCACCTAGCGGGAGGGCCTTAGATACGCAGTATTTT,CASSPPSGRALDTQYF
TRBV19,.,TRBJ2-7,.,TGTGCCAGTAAAACCCAAGCGTTAACCTACGAGCAGTACTTC,CASKTQALTYEQYF
TRBV30,.,TRBJ2-5,.,TGTGCCTGGAGCATCCAAGAGACCCAGTACTTC,CAWSIQETQYF
TRBV18,.,TRBJ1-1,TRBD1,TGTGCCAGCCCCGGGACAGGGGGTACTGAAGCTTTCTTT,CASPGTGGTEAFF
TRBV18,once,TRBJ2-1,.,TGTGCCAGCTCACCACCGGCGGCACAAGGCAATGAGCAGTTCTTC,CASSPPAAQGNEQFF
TRBV19,once,TRBJ2-7,TRBD1,TGTGCCAGTAGTATTCTCGGGACAGCCTACGAGCAGTACTTC,CASSILGTAYEQYF
TRBV5-1,.,TRBJ2-7,TRBD1,TGCGCCAGCAGCGCCAGACAGGGCCCCCCGGCCTACGAGCAGTACTTC,CASSARQGPPAYEQYF
TRBV5-1,.,TRBJ2-1,TRBD2,TGCGCCAGCAGCTTGGGACTAGCGGGAGCAGTTGAGCAGTTCTTC,CASSLGLAGAVEQFF
TRBV27,.,TRBJ1-2,.,TGTGCCAGCAGCCCCATAAGCGCCGACGGGGGCTACACCTTC,CASSPISADGGYTF
TRBV4-2,.,TRBJ2-3,TRBD2,TGTGCCAGCAGCCAAGATCGGCTAGCGGGAGTTTCTGCAGATACGCAGTATTTT,CASSQDRLAGVSADTQYF
TRBV30,.,TRBJ2-1,TRBD2,TGTGCCTGGACTAGCGGGGGGAGCTCCTACAATGAGCAGTTCTTC,CAWTSGGSSYNEQFF
TRBV19,few,TRBJ2-2,TRBD1,TGTGCCAGTCTGGGAGACAGGGGCCCCGACGCTCCGAACACCGGGGAGCTGTTTTTT,CASLGDRGPDAPNTGELFF
TRBV25-1,.,TRBJ2-1,TRBD2,TGTGCCAGCAGTCTTGCGGGAGCGGACAATGAGCAGTTCTTC,CASSLAGADNEQFF
TRBV7-2,once,TRBJ2-1,.,TGTGCCAGCAGCTTACGACGCGGGGCCTACAATGAGCAGTTCTTC,CASSLRRGAYNEQFF
TRBV6-5,.,TRBJ1-2,.,TGTGCCAGCAGACCGGACAGTAACTATGGCTACACCTTC,CASRPDSNYGYTF
TRBV7-2,.,TRBJ1-2,.,TGTGCCAGCAGCTTAGTCTGGCAGGGCGGCTACACCTTC,CASSLVWQGGYTF
TRBV2,.,TRBJ1-5,TRBD1,TGTGCCAGCAGTTCACGACAGGGTGAACAGCCCCAGCATTTT,CASSSRQGEQPQHF
TRBV19,.,TRBJ2-3,.,TGTGCCAGTAGTATAGCCCTAATTAGAGGCACAGATACGCAGTATTTT,CASSIALIRGTDTQYF
TRBV9,.,TRBJ2-7,TRBD1,TGTGCCAGCAGCGTAGGACAGGGGATCGACGAGCAGTACTTC,CASSVGQGIDEQYF
TRBV9,.,TRBJ2-7,TRBD1,TGTGCCAGCAGCGCGGGGACAGGGGGGTACGAGCAGTACTTC,CASSAGTGGYEQYF
TRBV7-2,once,TRBJ2-6,.,TGTGCCAGCAGCTCACCTACAGAGATCCTCTGGGCCAACGTCCTGACTTTC,CASSSPTEILWANVLTF
TRBV25-1,.,TRBJ1-4,TRBD1,TGTGCCAGCGCCCGGAGGGGGCGAGAAAAACTGTTTTTT,CASARRGREKLFF
TRBV28,.,TRBJ2-3,TRBD2,TGTGCCAGCAGTTTACCGACTAGCGGGGGGTTGGAAGATACGCAGTATTTT,CASSLPTSGGLEDTQYF
TRBV30,.,TRBJ2-7,.,TGTGCCTGGACCGGGGGCTCCTACGAGCAGTACTTC,CAWTGGSYEQYF
TRBV30,.,TRBJ2-3,.,TGTGCCTGGAGTGTACATCAGGGGAGCACAGATACGCAGTATTTT,CAWSVHQGSTDTQYF
TRBV4-1,.,TRBJ1-5,.,TGCGCCAGCAGCCAAGTATTGGCAGGGGATCAGCCCCAGCATTTT,CASSQVLAGDQPQHF
TRBV30,.,TRBJ2-7,.,TGTGCCTGGAACCGGGAAAGTTCCTACGAGCAGTACTTC,CAWNRESSYEQYF
TRBV28,.,TRBJ1-5,.,TGTGCCAGCAGTTTGGCGCCAGGGCATCAGCCCCAGCATTTT,CASSLAPGHQPQHF
TRBV7-7,.,TRBJ2-7,TRBD1,TGTGCTAGCAGCTTGAGGACAGGGGATGCCTACGAGCAGTACTTC,CASSLRTGDAYEQYF
TRBV9,.,TRBJ2-3,TRBD2,TGTGCCAGCAGCGTAGGGCGGGGGGTGGTAGATACGCAGTATTTT,CASSVGRGVVDTQYF
TRBV7-8,.,TRBJ2-7,TRBD1,TGTGCCAGCAGCTCTAGACAGGGCTTCTCCTACGAGCAGTACTTC,CASSSRQGFSYEQYF
TRBV4-3,.,TRBJ1-5,TRBD1,TGCGCCAGCAGCCAAGATATAGGGACAGACAATCAGCCCCAGCATTTT,CASSQDIGTDNQPQHF
TRBV18,once,TRBJ1-2,.,TGTGCCAGCTCACCTACCTACCTGTCTACAGGGCCGAACTATGGCTACACCTTC,CASSPTYLSTGPNYGYTF
TRBV6-5,.,TRBJ1-2,.,TGTGCCAGCAGTTACTCGATAGCCGGGAGCTATGGCTACACCTTC,CASSYSIAGSYGYTF
TRBV9,.,TRBJ2-1,TRBD2,TGTGCCAGCAGCCCCCCGACTAGCGGGCACAATGAGCAGTTCTTC,CASSPPTSGHNEQFF
TRBV7-3,few,TRBJ1-1,.,TGTGCCAGCAGCTTAACGTACGGGAACACTGAAGCTTTCTTT,CASSLTYGNTEAFF
TRBV30,.,TRBJ1-2,.,TGTGCCTGGAGTCCCGGGACAAGCCCAAGAGGCTACACCTTC,CAWSPGTSPRGYTF
TRBV6-4,.,TRBJ1-5,.,TGTGCCAGCAGTGACACGGTGTCCCAGCATTTT,CASSDTVSQHF
TRBV28,.,TRBJ2-7,TRBD2,TGTGCCAGCAGGGGCATAGGACTAGCGGGGTCGAGGAACGAGCAGTACTTC,CASRGIGLAGSRNEQYF
TRBV10-1,.,TRBJ2-7,.,TGCGCCAGCAGTGGTTCGGACAGTCTTTCCTACGAGCAGTACTTC,CASSGSDSLSYEQYF